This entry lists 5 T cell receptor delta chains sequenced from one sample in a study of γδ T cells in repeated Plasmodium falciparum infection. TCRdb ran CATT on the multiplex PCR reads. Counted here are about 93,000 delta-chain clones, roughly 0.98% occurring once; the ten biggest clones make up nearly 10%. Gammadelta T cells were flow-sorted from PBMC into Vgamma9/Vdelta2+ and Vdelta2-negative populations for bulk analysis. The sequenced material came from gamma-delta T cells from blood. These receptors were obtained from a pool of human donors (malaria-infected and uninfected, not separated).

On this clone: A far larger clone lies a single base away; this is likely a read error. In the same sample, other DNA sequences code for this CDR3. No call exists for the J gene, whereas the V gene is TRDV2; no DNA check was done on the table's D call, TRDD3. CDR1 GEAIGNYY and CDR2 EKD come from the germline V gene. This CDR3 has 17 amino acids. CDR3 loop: CACDGGTGGRYTDKLIF. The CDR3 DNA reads TGTGCCTGTGACGGAGGTACTGGGGGACGGTACACCGATAAGCTCATCTTT.

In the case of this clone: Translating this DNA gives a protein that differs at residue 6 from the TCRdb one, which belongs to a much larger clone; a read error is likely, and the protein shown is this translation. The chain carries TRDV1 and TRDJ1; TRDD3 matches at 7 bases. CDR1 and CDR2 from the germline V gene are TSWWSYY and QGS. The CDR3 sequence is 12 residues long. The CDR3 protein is CALGDSDDKLIF. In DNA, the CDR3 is TGTGCTCTGGGGGATTCGGACGATAAACTCATCTTT.

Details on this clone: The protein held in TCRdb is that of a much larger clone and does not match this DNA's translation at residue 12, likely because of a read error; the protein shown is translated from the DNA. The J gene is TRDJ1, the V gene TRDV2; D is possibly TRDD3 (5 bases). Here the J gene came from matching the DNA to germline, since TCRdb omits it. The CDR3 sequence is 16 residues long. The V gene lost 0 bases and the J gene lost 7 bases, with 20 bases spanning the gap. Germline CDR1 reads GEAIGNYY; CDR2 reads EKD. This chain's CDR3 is CACDTGVRGCVGKLIF. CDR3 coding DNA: TGTGCCTGTGACACCGGGGTACGGGGGTGTGTCGGTAAACTCATCTTT.

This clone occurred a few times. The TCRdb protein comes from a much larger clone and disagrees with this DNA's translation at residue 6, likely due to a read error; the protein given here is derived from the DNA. The CDR3 bases are TGTGCCTGTGACACCTATACTGGGGTCCCCACCGATAAACTCATCTTT. Translating it yields CACDTYTGVPTDKLIF. The chain links TRDV2 to TRDJ1, with 7 bases lining up with TRDD3. TCRdb lists no J gene, so it was determined here by aligning the DNA to germline. This CDR3 spans 16 amino acids. CDR1 and CDR2 (germline): GEAIGNYY, EKD. V lost 0 bases to trimming and J lost 1 base; unmatched junction nucleotides: 7.

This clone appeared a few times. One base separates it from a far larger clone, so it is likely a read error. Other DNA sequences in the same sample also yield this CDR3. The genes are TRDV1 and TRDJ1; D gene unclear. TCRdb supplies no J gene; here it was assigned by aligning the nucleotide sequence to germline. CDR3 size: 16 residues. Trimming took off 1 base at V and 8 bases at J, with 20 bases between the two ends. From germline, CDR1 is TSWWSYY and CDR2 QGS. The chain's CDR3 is CALGEPPFPPTTKLIF. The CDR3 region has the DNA TGTGCTCTTGGGGAACCCCCGTTCCCCCCCACGACGAAACTCATCTTT.